Following are 28 T cell receptor beta chains from one sample sequenced in a study of cytomegalovirus exposure and HLA in healthy donors. A multiplex PCR was run with 60 Vbeta primers and 13 Jbeta primers. Assay used: immunoSEQ multiplex PCR; TCRdb lists only in-frame clones, some missing. This table has about 150,000 clones, roughly 84% appearing once. Sequenced input: PBMCs. These TCRs come from a woman aged 18-30 years in good health and CMV-seronegative.

The CDR3 nucleotides read TGTGCCAGCAGAAAAAGGACTAGCGGGAGCAATGAGCAGTTCTTC. Amino acids: CASRKRTSGSNEQFF. The chain links TRBV7-2 to TRBJ2-1; 13 bases align to TRBD2. J gave up 6 bases and V 6 bases, and 5 bases lay outside the gene matches. The CDR3 runs to 15 residues. Germline V lookup: CDR1 SGHTA, CDR2 FQGNSA. Based on the CDR3 plus reference TRBV7-2 and TRBJ2-1, the full variable domain is GAGVSQSPSNKVTEKGKDVELRCDPISGHTALYWYRQSLGQGLEFLIYFQGNSAPDKSGLPSDRFSAERTGGSVSTLTIQRTQQEDSAVYLCASRKRTSGSNEQFFGPGTRLTVL.

This chain joins TRBV19 and TRBJ2-3; TRBD2 matches at 8 bases. This CDR3 comprises 17 residues. Trimming at V came to 0 bases and at J to 2 bases, leaving 7 bases not matched to a gene. Germline CDR1 and CDR2: LNHDA and SQIVND (reference sequence). The CDR3 spells CASSIDREGQSTDTQYF. The CDR3 nucleotides are TGTGCCAGTAGTATAGATCGGGAGGGCCAATCCACAGATACGCAGTATTTT. The full variable domain, rest sourced from reference TRBV19 and TRBJ2-3, is DGGITQSPKYLFRKEGQNVTLSCEQNLNHDAMYWYRQDPGQGLRLIYYSQIVNDFQKGDIAEGYSVSREKKESFPLTVTSAQKNPTAFYLCASSIDREGQSTDTQYFGPGTRLTVL.

The V gene is TRBV6-5, the J gene TRBJ2-1, with TRBD2 matching over 9 bases. This CDR3 is built from 13 residues. Germline V gene lookup returns CDR1 MNHEY and CDR2 SVGAGI. Unmatched junction bases numbered 6, after V lost 10 bases and J lost 5 bases. The DNA for the CDR3 is TGTGCCACACAGCGGGGGGAAAACAATGAGCAGTTCTTC. Its protein is CATQRGENNEQFF.

This chain's CDR3 is CAISESTGNGYTF. The CDR3 DNA is TGTGCCATCAGTGAGTCGACAGGGAATGGCTACACCTTC. V and J are TRBV10-3 and TRBJ1-2, with 7 bases lining up with TRBD1. CDR1 ENHRY and CDR2 SYGVKD come from the germline V gene. Trimming cost V 0 bases and J 6 bases; bases outside gene matches: 1. CDR3 size: 13 residues.

The chain uses TRBV19 and TRBJ1-1, with no clear D. Trimming shortened V by 3 bases and J by 0 bases, and 8 bases separated the two germline ends. The CDR3 has 14 residues. CDR1 is LNHDA, CDR2 SQIVND, per germline (reference sequence). The CDR3 bases are TGTGCCAGTAGTATGGGCCACATGAACACTGAAGCTTTCTTT. The encoded protein is CASSMGHMNTEAFF.

The chain joins TRBV27 to TRBJ1-2; TRBD1 matches 8 bases. J gave up 2 bases and V 7 bases, and 3 bases lay outside the gene matches. This CDR3 has 13 amino acids. Germline lookup yields CDR1 MNHEY and CDR2 SMNVEV (reference sequence). In DNA, the CDR3 is TGTGCCAGCACGAGGACAGGGAACTATGGCTACACCTTC. This sequence encodes CASTRTGNYGYTF.

The rearrangement links TRBV30 to TRBJ2-4, with 12 bases that match TRBD2. Germline V gives CDR1 GTSNPN, CDR2 SVGIG (reference sequence). The CDR3 is made up of 13 amino acids. Unmatched junction bases numbered 3, after V lost 3 bases and J lost 9 bases. As DNA, the CDR3 is TGTGCCTGGAGCGCACTAGCGGGGGGCATTCAGTACTTC. It yields the protein CAWSALAGGIQYF.

J is TRBJ2-7 and V is TRBV6-6; 10 positions agree with TRBD1. This CDR3 has 14 amino acids. Per the germline V gene, CDR1 is MNHNY and CDR2 is SVGAGI (reference sequence). V lost 1 base, J lost 5 bases, and 2 bases stayed unmatched. The CDR3 region has the DNA TGTGCCAGCAGTTACTGGGACAGGGGCAACGAGCAGTACTTC. Amino acids: CASSYWDRGNEQYF.

The chain is built from TRBV27 and TRBJ1-2; maybe TRBD1 (6 bases). The V gene's germline CDR1 is MNHEY and CDR2 SMNVEV (reference sequence). V lost 6 bases and J 6 bases, leaving 14 bases between the germline ends. The length of the CDR3 is 13 residues. The CDR3 nucleotides read TGTGCCAGCAGACAAACAGGGAGCCATGGCTACACCTTC. Translation: CASRQTGSHGYTF.

This chain connects TRBV9 to TRBJ2-3, with 9 positions matching TRBD2. The CDR3 is made up of 15 amino acids. The V and J ends lost 4 bases and 2 bases, in that order; junction bases with no gene match: 5. Germline V gene sequence: CDR1 SGDLS, CDR2 YYNGEE. DNA for the CDR3: TGTGCCAGCAGCCAGGGCGGGGGGGCCACAGATACGCAGTATTTT. Translated: CASSQGGGATDTQYF.

For the CDR3, the DNA is TGTGCCAGTAGTATACGTACAGGGGGATCCTACAATGAGCAGTTCTTC. Its translation is CASSIRTGGSYNEQFF. This chain joins TRBV19 and TRBJ2-1; 8 positions match TRBD1. This CDR3 is built from 16 residues. Losses at the gene ends were 2 bases for V and 1 base for J; bases not matched to a gene: 4. Germline assignment: CDR1 LNHDA and CDR2 SQIVND (reference sequence).

The chain is built from TRBV25-1 and TRBJ2-7; maybe TRBD1 (5 bases). Germline CDR1 MGHDK, CDR2 SYGVNS. The V end was cut by 1 base, the J end by 1 base, with 8 bases between. The CDR3 loop spans 14 amino acids. CDR3 protein: CASSESGLSYEQYF. The CDR3 DNA reads TGTGCCAGCAGTGAATCAGGGTTGTCCTACGAGCAGTACTTC.

This clone has more than one count but fewer than ten. The V call is TRBV4-1, the J call TRBJ2-1, with 11 bases lining up with TRBD2. Germline CDR1 is MGHRA and CDR2 is YSYEKL. The CDR3 runs 16 residues. J gave up 7 bases and V 1 base, and 6 bases lay outside the gene matches. The CDR3 spells CASSQGKLAGVNEQFF. CDR3 nucleotides: TGCGCCAGCAGCCAAGGGAAACTAGCGGGAGTGAATGAGCAGTTCTTC.

The rearrangement uses TRBV30 and TRBJ1-4; D unresolved. Looked up from germline, CDR1 is GTSNPN and CDR2 is SVGIG (reference sequence). Trimming cost V 4 bases and J 0 bases, with 9 bases left between them. The CDR3 contains 14 residues. The CDR3 loop reads CAWTQVPTNEKLFF. In DNA form, the CDR3 reads TGTGCCTGGACCCAGGTCCCAACTAATGAAAAACTGTTTTTT.

The chain uses TRBV30 and TRBJ2-3, with TRBD1 matching over 8 bases. The J segment lost 2 bases and the V segment lost 5 bases, leaving 3 bases of the junction unmatched. This CDR3 spans 13 amino acids. Germline CDR1 reads GTSNPN; CDR2 reads SVGIG (reference sequence). CDR3 sequence: CAWAGGPTDTQYF. The CDR3 DNA follows: TGTGCCTGGGCAGGGGGCCCCACAGATACGCAGTATTTT.

The chain is built from TRBV28 and TRBJ1-2; 7 nucleotides match TRBD1. Germline lookup yields CDR1 MDHEN and CDR2 SYDVKM. V lost 6 bases to trimming and J lost 3 bases; unmatched junction nucleotides: 7. There are 14 residues in the CDR3. Here the CDR3 reads CASRATGTDYGYTF. The CDR3, as DNA: TGTGCCAGCAGAGCTACCGGGACAGACTATGGCTACACCTTC.

The rearrangement uses TRBV10-1 and TRBJ2-1, with 8 bases aligning to TRBD2. The V gene end was trimmed by 3 bases and the J gene end by 1 base; junction bases not matched to a gene: 5. CDR1 and CDR2 from the germline V gene are WNHNN and SYGVQD (reference sequence). This CDR3 is built from 16 residues. The DNA of the CDR3 is TGCGCCAGCAGTGAAAATACGGGGGGGTCCTACAATGAGCAGTTCTTC. It specifies CASSENTGGSYNEQFF.

This clone was observed a single time. The chain employs TRBV28 and TRBJ2-1, with 8 nucleotides matching TRBD2. CDR1 MDHEN and CDR2 SYDVKM come from the germline V gene. The junction had 11 bases not matched to a gene; V was cut back by 4 bases and J by 9 bases. The CDR3 consists of 15 residues. The CDR3: CASSSSSKLAAEQFF. The CDR3 DNA sequence: TGTGCCAGCAGTTCCTCCTCCAAACTAGCGGCTGAGCAGTTCTTC.

The rearrangement joins TRBV7-9 to TRBJ2-7; TRBD2 matches at 11 bases. Germline CDR1 and CDR2: SEHNR and FQNEAQ (reference sequence). The J segment lost 1 base and the V segment lost 0 bases, leaving 5 bases of the junction unmatched. The CDR3 has 17 amino acids. In DNA, the CDR3 is TGTGCCAGCAGCTTAGCGCCGGGACTAGCGGTTTCCTACGAGCAGTACTTC. This sequence encodes CASSLAPGLAVSYEQYF.

The chain combines TRBV14 with TRBJ2-4; 10 nucleotides agree with TRBD1. CDR1 SGHDN and CDR2 FVKESK come from the germline V gene. CDR3 length: 16 amino acids. Trimming at V came to 3 bases and at J to 3 bases, leaving 5 bases not matched to a gene. The CDR3 reads CASSHATGGHKNIQYF. For the CDR3, the DNA is TGTGCCAGCAGCCACGCGACAGGGGGCCACAAAAACATTCAGTACTTC.

J is TRBJ1-2 and V is TRBV10-3, with 9 positions matching TRBD1. The germline V gene has CDR1 ENHRY and CDR2 SYGVKD. The CDR3 totals 13 residues. V was clipped by 5 bases and J by 7 bases; unmatched bases: 5. CDR3 amino acids: CAISKGQGGGYTF. CDR3 in DNA: TGTGCCATCAGTAAGGGACAGGGAGGTGGCTACACCTTC.

The chain links TRBV5-1 to TRBJ2-7; a possible D gene is TRBD2 (7 bases). Germline V gene lookup returns CDR1 SGHRS and CDR2 YFSETQ. There are 13 residues in the CDR3. V shed 4 bases and J shed 2 bases, with 10 bases lying between them. CDR3 residues: CASSEGGAYEQYF. DNA of the CDR3: TGCGCCAGCAGCGAGGGGGGGGCCTACGAGCAGTACTTC.

The rearrangement joins TRBV11-2 to TRBJ1-1; weak D call: TRBD1 (6 bases). V lost 0 bases, J lost 0 bases, and 14 bases lay in between. Germline CDR1 SGHAT, CDR2 FQNNGV. CDR3 length: 17 residues. The CDR3 coding sequence is TGTGCCAGCAGCTTAGAGGGAGGGGGATGGATGAACACTGAAGCTTTCTTT. This codes for CASSLEGGGWMNTEAFF.

The CDR3: CSVTGRGDEQYF. The CDR3, as DNA: TGCAGCGTGACAGGGAGAGGGGACGAGCAGTACTTC. This chain links TRBV29-1 with TRBJ2-7, with 7 bases matching TRBD1. Losses at the gene ends were 6 bases for V and 5 bases for J; bases not matched to a gene: 7. The CDR3 is 12 amino acids. Germline-derived CDR1 and CDR2 are SQVTM and ANQGSEA.

The CDR3 region has the DNA TGTGCCAGCTCACCGCAGACCGGGACAAATTCACCCCTCCACTTT. Amino acid sequence: CASSPQTGTNSPLHF. V is TRBV18 and J is TRBJ1-6; TRBD1 might be the D (6 bases). CDR3 length: 15 amino acids. Germline lookup yields CDR1 KGHSH and CDR2 LQKENI. The V and J ends lost 3 bases and 7 bases respectively, with 13 bases between them.

The rearrangement links TRBV10-2 to TRBJ2-7, with 11 bases fitting TRBD2. In germline, CDR1 is WSHSY, CDR2 SAAADI. The CDR3 runs 14 residues. Trimming at V came to 8 bases and at J to 2 bases, leaving 5 bases not matched to a gene. CDR3 DNA sequence: TGCGCCAGCCGAGGGACTAGCGGCCCCTACGAGCAGTACTTC. Protein sequence: CASRGTSGPYEQYF.

The rearrangement joins TRBV9 to TRBJ2-3, with 14 bases that match TRBD2. Germline-derived CDR1 and CDR2 are SGDLS and YYNGEE. Trimming at V came to 4 bases and at J to 7 bases, leaving 8 bases not matched to a gene. This CDR3 is built from 16 residues. The CDR3 here is CASSKRTSGGSNTQYF. CDR3 DNA: TGTGCCAGCAGCAAACGGACTAGCGGGGGGTCAAATACGCAGTATTTT. The complete variable domain, with remaining parts taken from reference TRBV9 and TRBJ2-3, reads DSGVTQTPKHLITATGQRVTLRCSPRSGDLSVYWYQQSLDQGLQFLIQYYNGEERAKGNILERFSAQQFPDLHSELNLSSLELGDSALYFCASSKRTSGGSNTQYFGPGTRLTVL.

The CDR3 sequence: CASSLTGPFRGYTF. For the CDR3, the DNA is TGTGCCAGCAGTTTAACAGGTCCCTTCCGTGGCTACACCTTC. The chain uses TRBV28 and TRBJ1-2, with a weak D call TRBD1 (5 bases). Germline V lookup: CDR1 MDHEN, CDR2 SYDVKM. V was shortened by 2 bases and J by 7 bases, with 14 bases between the two germline ends. This CDR3 is 14 amino acids long.